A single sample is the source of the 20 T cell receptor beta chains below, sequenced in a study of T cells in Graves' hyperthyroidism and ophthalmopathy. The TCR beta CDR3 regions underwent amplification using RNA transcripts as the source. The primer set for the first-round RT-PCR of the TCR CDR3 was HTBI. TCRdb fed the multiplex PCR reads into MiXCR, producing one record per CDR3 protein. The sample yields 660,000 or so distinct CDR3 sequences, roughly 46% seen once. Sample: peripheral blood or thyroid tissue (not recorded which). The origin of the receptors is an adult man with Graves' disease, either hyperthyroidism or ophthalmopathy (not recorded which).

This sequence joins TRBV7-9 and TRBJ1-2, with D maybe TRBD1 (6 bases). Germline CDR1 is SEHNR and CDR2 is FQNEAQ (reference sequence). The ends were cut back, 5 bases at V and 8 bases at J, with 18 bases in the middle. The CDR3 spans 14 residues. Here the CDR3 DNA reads TGTGCCAGCAGCCAAGATACAGGGAGACTGGGCTACACCTTC. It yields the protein CASSQDTGRLGYTF.

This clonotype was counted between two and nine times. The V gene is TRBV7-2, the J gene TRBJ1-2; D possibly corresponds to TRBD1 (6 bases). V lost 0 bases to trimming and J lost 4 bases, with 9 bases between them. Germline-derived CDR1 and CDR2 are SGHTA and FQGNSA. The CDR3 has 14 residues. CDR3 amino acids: CASSLARGVYGYTF. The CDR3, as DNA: TGTGCCAGCAGCTTAGCCAGGGGAGTCTATGGCTACACCTTC.

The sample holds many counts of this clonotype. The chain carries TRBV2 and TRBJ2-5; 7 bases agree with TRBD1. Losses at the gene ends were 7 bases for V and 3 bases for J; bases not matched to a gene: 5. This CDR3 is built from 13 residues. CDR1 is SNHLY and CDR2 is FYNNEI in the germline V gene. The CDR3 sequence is CASKLGQKETQYF. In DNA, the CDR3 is TGTGCCAGCAAATTGGGACAGAAAGAGACCCAGTACTTC.

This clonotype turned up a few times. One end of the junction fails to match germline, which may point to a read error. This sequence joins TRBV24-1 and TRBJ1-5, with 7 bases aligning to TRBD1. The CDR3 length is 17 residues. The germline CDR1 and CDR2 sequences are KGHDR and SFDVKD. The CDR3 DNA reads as TGTGCCAGCAGTTACCCTGCAACCGGACAGGGCAATCAGCCCCAGCATTTT. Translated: CASSYPATGQGNQPQHF.

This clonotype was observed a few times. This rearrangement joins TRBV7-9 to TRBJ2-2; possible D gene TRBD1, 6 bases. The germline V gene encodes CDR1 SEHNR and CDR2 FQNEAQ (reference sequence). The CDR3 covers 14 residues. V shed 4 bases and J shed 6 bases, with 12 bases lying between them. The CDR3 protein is CASSSAGAAGELFF. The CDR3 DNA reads TGTGCCAGCAGCTCTGCAGGGGCCGCCGGGGAGCTGTTTTTT.

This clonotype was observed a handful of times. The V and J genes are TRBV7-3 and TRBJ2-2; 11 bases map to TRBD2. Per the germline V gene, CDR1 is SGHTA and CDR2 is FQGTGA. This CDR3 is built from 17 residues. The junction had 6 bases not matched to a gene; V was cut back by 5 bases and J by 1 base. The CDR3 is CASSQLGTSGNTGELFF. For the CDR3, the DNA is TGTGCCAGCAGCCAACTGGGGACTAGCGGGAACACCGGGGAGCTGTTTTTT.

Here the CDR3 reads CSASLRELFF. The CDR3 DNA follows: TGCAGTGCTAGCCTCAGGGAGCTGTTTTTT. The chain employs TRBV20-1 and TRBJ2-2; no reliable D call. V lost 3 bases and J lost 9, with 5 bases in between. CDR1 DFQATT and CDR2 SNEGSKA come from the germline V gene (reference sequence). This CDR3 is built from 10 residues.

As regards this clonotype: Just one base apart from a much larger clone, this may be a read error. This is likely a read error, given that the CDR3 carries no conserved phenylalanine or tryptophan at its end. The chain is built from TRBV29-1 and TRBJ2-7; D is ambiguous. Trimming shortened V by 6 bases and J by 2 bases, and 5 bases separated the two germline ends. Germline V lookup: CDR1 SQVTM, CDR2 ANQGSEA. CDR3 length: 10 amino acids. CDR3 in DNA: TGCAGCGTCCTAGCCTACGAGCAGTACCTC. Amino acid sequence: CSVLAYEQYL.

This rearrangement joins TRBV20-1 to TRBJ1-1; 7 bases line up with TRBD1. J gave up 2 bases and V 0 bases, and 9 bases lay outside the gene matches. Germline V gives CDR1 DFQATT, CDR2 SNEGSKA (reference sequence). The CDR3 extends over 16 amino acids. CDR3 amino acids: CSARDSQTGTNTEAFF. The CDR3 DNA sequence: TGCAGTGCTAGAGATTCCCAGACAGGGACTAACACTGAAGCTTTCTTT.

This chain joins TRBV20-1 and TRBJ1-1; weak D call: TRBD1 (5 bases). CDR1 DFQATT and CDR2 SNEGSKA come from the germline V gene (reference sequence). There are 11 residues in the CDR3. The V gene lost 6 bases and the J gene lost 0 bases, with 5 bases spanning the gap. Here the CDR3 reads CSATVNTEAFF. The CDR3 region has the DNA TGCAGTGCGACAGTGAACACTGAAGCTTTCTTT.

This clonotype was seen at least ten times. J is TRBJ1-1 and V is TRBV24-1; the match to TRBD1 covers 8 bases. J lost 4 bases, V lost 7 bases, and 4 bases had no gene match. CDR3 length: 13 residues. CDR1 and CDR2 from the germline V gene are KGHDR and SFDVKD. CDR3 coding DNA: TGTGCCACCAGGCAGGGGGCGCGCACTGAAGCTTTCTTT. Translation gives CATRQGARTEAFF.

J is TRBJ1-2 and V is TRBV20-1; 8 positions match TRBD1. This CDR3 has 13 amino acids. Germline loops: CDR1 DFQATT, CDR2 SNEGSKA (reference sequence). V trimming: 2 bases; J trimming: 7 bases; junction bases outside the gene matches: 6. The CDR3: CSARTGQGRGYTF. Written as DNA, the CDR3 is TGCAGTGCTAGAACCGGACAGGGTCGTGGCTACACCTTC.

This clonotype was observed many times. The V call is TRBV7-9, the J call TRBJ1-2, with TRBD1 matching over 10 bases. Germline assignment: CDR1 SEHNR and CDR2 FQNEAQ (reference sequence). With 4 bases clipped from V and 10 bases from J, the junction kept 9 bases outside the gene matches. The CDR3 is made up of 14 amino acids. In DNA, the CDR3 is TGTGCCAGCAGCTCCTGGGACAGGGGCCGATTCTACACCTTC. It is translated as CASSSWDRGRFYTF.

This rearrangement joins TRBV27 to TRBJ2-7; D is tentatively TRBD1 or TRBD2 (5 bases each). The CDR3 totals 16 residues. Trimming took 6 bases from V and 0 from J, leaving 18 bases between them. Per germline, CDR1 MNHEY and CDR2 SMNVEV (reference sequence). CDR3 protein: CASRPGTASSSYEQYF. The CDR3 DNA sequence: TGTGCCAGCAGACCAGGGACGGCCTCGAGCTCCTACGAGCAGTACTTC.

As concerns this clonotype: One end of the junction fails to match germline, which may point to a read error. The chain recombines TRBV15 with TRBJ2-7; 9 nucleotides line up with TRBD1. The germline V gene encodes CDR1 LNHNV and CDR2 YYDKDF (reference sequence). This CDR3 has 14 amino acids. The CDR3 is CASRWDRENYEQHF. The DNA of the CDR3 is TGTGCCAGCAGATGGGACAGGGAGAACTACGAGCAGCACTTC.

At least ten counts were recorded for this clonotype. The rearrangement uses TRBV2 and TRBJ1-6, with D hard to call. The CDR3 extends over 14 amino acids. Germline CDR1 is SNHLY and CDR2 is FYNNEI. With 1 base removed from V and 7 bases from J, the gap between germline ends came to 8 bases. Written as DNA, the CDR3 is TGTGCCAGCAGTGAAGGGACTGTAAATTCACCCCTCCACTTT. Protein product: CASSEGTVNSPLHF.

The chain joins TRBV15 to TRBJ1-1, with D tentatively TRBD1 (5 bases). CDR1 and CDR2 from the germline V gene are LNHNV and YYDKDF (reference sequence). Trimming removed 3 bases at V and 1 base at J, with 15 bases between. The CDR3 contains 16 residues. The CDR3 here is CATSSPHPGRNTEAFF. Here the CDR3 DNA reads TGTGCCACCAGCAGCCCCCACCCGGGACGGAACACTGAAGCTTTCTTT.

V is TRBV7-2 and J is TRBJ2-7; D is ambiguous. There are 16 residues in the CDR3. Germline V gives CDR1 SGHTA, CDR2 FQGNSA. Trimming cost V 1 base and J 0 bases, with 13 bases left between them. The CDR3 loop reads CASSLGQYQSSYEQYF. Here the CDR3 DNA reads TGTGCCAGCAGCTTAGGGCAGTACCAGAGCTCCTACGAGCAGTACTTC.

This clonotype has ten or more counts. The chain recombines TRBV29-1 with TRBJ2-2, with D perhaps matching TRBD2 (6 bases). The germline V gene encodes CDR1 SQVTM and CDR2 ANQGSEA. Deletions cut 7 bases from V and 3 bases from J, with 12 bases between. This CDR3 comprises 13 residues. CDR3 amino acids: CSGGTPDTGELFF. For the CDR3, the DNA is TGCAGCGGGGGGACTCCAGACACCGGGGAGCTGTTTTTT.

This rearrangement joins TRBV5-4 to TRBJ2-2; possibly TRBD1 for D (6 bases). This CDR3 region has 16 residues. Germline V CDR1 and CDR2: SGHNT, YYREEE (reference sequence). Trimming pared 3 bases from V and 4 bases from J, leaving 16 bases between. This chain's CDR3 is CASSSGGRGGTGELFF. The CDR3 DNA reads TGTGCCAGCAGCTCTGGTGGCAGGGGCGGCACCGGGGAGCTGTTTTTT.